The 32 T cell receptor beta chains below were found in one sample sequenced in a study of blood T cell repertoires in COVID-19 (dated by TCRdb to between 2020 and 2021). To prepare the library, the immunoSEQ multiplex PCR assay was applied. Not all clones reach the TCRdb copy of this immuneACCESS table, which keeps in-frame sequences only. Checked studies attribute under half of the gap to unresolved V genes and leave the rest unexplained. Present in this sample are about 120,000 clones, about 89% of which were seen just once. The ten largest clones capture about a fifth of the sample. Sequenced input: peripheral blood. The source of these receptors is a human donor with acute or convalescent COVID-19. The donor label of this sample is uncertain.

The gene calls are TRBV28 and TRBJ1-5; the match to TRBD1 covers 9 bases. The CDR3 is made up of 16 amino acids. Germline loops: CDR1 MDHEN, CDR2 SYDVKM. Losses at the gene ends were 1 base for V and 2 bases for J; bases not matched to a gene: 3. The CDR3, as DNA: TGTGCCAGCAGTTTATTACAGGGGGCAGGCAATCAGCCCCAGCATTTT. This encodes CASSLLQGAGNQPQHF.

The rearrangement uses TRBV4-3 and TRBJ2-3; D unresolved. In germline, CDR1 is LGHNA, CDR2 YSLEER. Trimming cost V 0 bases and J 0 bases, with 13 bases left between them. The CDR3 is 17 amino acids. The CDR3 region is CASSQDLKYPSTDTQYF. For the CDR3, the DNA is TGCGCCAGCAGCCAAGATCTAAAATACCCTAGCACAGATACGCAGTATTTT.

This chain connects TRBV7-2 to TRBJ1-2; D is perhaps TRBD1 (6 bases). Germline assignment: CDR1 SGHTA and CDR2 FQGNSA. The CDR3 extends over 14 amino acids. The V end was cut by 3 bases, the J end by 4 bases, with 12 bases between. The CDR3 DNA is TGTGCCAGCAGCTTCAGACAGGCCCTCTATGGCTACACCTTC. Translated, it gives CASSFRQALYGYTF.

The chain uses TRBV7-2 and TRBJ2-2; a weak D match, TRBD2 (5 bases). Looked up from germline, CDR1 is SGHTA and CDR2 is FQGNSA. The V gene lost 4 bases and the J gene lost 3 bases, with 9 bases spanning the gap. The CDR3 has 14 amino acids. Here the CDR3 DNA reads TGTGCCAGCAGCTCGGACTGGGACACCGGGGAGCTGTTTTTT. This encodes CASSSDWDTGELFF.

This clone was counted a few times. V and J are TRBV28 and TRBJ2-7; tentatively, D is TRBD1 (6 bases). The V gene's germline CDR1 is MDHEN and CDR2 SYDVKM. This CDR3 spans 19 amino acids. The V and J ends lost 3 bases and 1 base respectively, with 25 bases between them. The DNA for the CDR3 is TGTGCCAGCAGTTTTAGTCAGGGCCAGGGGCTTTTCTGGTCCTACGAGCAGTACTTC. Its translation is CASSFSQGQGLFWSYEQYF. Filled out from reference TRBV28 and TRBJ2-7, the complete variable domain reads DVKVTQSSRYLVKRTGEKVFLECVQDMDHENMFWYRQDPGLGLRLIYFSYDVKMKEKGDIPEGYSVSREKKERFSLILESASTNQTSMYLCASSFSQGQGLFWSYEQYFGPGTRLTVT.

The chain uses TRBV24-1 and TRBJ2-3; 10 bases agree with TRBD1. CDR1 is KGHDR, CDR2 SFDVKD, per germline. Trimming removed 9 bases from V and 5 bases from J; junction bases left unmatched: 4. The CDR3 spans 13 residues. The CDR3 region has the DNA TGTGCCACCGGGGGGACAGGGGAAGATACGCAGTATTTT. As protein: CATGGTGEDTQYF.

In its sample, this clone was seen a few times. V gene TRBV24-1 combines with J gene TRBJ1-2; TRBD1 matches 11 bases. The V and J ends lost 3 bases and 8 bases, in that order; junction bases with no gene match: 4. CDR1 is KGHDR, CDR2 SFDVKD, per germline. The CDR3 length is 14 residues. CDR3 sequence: CATSDPWTGGGYTF. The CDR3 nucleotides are TGTGCCACCAGTGATCCATGGACAGGGGGCGGCTACACCTTC.

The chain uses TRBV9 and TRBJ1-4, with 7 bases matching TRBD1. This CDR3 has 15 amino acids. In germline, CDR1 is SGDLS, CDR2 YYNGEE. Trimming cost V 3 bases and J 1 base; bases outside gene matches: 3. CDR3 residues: CASSAGQETNEKLFF. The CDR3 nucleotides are TGTGCCAGCAGCGCCGGACAGGAAACTAATGAAAAACTGTTTTTT.

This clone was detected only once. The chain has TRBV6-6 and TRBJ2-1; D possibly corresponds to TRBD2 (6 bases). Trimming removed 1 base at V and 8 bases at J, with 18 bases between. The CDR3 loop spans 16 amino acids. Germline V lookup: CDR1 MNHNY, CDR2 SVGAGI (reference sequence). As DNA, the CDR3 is TGTGCCAGCAGTTACTGGGGGGTGGGCTTCGGTGATGAGCAGTTCTTC. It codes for CASSYWGVGFGDEQFF.

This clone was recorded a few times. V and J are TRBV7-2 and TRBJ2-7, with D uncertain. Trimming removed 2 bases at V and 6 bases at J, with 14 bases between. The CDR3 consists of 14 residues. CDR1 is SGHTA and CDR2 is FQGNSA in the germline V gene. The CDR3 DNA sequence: TGTGCCAGCAGCTTACCCTACCTAGATGGCGAGCAGTACTTC. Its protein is CASSLPYLDGEQYF.

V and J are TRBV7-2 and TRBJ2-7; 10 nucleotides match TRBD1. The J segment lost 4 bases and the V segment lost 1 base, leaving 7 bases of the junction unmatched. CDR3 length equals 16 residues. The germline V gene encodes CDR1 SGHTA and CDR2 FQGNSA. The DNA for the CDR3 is TGTGCCAGCAGCTTAGGCCCGGGACAGGGGTCGTACGAGCAGTACTTC. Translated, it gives CASSLGPGQGSYEQYF.

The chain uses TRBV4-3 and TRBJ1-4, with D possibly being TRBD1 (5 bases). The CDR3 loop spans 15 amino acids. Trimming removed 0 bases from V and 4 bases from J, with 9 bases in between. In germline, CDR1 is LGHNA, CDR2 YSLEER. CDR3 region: CASSQELGHNEKLFF. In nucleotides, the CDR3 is TGCGCCAGCAGCCAAGAGTTGGGGCATAATGAAAAACTGTTTTTT.

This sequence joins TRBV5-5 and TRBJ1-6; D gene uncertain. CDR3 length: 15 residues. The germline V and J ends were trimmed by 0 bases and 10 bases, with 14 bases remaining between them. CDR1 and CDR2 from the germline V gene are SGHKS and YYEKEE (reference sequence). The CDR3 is CASSLESRGRSPLHF. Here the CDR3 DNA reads TGTGCCAGCAGCTTGGAATCGCGGGGTAGATCACCCCTCCACTTT.

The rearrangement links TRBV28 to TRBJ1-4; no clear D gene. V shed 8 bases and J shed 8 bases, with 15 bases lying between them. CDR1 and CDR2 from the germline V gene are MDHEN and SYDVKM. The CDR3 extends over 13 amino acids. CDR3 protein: CASLTRKMEKLFF. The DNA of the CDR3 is TGTGCCAGCCTCACGAGGAAGATGGAAAAACTGTTTTTT.

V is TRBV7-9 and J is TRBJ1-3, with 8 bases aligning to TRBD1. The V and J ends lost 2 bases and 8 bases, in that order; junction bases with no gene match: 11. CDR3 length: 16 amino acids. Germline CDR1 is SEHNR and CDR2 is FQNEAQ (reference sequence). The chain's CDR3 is CASSLPLTGAKDTIYF. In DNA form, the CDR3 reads TGTGCCAGCAGCTTACCCCTGACAGGGGCGAAGGACACCATATATTTT.

The CDR3 region has the DNA TGTGCCAGCAGCCAGGCGGGATCACCCCTCCACTTT. It is translated as CASSQAGSPLHF. The rearrangement links TRBV3-1 (or the pseudogene TRBV3-2) to TRBJ1-6; D call uncertain. The germline V gene has CDR1 LGHDT and CDR2 YNNKEL (reference sequence). Trimming took 3 bases from V and 10 from J, leaving 7 bases between them. The CDR3 has 12 residues.

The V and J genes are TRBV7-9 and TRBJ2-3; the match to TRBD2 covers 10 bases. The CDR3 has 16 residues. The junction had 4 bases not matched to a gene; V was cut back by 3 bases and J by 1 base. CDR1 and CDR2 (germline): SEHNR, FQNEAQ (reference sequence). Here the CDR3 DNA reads TGTGCCAGCAGCTTTAGTACTAGCGGGGGCACAGATACGCAGTATTTT. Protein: CASSFSTSGGTDTQYF.

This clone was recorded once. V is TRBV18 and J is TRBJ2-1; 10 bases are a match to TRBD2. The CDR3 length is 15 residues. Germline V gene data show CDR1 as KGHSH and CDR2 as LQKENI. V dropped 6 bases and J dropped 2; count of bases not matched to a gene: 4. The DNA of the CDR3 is TGTGCCAGCTCGCTAGCGGGAGTGGCCTACAATGAGCAGTTCTTC. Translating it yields CASSLAGVAYNEQFF.

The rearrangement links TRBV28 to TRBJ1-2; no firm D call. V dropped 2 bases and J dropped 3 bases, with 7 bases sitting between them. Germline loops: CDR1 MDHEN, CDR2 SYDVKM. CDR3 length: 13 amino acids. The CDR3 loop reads CASSLQTYYGYTF. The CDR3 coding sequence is TGTGCCAGCAGTTTACAGACTTACTATGGCTACACCTTC.

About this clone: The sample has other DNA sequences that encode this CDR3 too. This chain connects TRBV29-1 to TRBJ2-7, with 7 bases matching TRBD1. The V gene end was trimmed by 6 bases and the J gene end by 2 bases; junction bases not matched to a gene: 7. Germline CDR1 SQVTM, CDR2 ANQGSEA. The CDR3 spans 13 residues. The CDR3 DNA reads TGCAGCGTAGCCGGGACAGCGGCCTACGAGCAGTACTTC. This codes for CSVAGTAAYEQYF.

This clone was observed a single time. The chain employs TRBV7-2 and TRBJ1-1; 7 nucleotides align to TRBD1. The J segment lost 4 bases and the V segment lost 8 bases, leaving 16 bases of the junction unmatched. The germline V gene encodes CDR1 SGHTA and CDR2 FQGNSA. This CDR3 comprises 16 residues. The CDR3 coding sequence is TGTGCCAGCTCCCAACCATCCCTCCCAGGGGGCACTGAAGCTTTCTTT. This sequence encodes CASSQPSLPGGTEAFF.

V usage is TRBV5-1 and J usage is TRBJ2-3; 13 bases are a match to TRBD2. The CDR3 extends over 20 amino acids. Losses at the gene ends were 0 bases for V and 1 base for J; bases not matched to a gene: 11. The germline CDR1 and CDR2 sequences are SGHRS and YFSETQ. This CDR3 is CASSLEPGLAGIVRTDTQYF. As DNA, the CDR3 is TGCGCCAGCAGCTTGGAACCGGGACTAGCGGGGATAGTGCGCACAGATACGCAGTATTTT.

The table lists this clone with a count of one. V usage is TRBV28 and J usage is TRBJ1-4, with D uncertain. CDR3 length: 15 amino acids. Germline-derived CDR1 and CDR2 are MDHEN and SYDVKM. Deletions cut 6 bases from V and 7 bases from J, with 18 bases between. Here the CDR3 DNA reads TGTGCCAGCAGCTTTATCCGGGGTTTTGGTGAAAAACTGTTTTTT. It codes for CASSFIRGFGEKLFF.

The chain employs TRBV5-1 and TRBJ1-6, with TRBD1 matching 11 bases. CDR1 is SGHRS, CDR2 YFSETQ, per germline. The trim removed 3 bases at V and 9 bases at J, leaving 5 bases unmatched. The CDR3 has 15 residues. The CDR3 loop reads CASSSTGQGGSPLHF. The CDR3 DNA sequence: TGCGCCAGCAGCTCCACGGGACAGGGGGGTTCACCCCTCCACTTT.

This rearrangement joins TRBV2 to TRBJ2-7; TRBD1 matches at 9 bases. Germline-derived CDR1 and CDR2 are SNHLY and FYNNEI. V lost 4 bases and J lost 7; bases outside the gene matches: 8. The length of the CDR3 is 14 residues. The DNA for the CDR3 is TGTGCCAGCAGTGGTGGGACAGGGCGGCGGGAGCAGTACTTC. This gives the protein CASSGGTGRREQYF.

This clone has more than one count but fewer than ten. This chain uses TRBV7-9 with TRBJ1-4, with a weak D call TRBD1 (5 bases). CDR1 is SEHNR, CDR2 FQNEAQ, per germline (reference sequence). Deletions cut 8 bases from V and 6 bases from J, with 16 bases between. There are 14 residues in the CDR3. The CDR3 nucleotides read TGTGCCAGCGCAGGAGGGGTGGAGTATGAAAAACTGTTTTTT. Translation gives CASAGGVEYEKLFF.

CDR3 coding DNA: TGTGCCAGCAGTGAAGCGCCGGGAGATTCGTCCTACGAGCAGTACTTC. It translates to CASSEAPGDSSYEQYF. V is TRBV2 and J is TRBJ2-7; TRBD2 is a possible D gene (6 bases). Trimming removed 0 bases from V and 1 base from J, with 13 bases in between. The CDR3 is 16 residues long. Germline values: CDR1 SNHLY, CDR2 FYNNEI.

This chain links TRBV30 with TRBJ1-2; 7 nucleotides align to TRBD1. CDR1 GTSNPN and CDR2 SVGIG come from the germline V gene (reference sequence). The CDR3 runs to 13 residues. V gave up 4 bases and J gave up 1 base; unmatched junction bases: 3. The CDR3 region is CAWTRDSNYGYTF. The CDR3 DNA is TGTGCCTGGACCCGGGACAGTAACTATGGCTACACCTTC.

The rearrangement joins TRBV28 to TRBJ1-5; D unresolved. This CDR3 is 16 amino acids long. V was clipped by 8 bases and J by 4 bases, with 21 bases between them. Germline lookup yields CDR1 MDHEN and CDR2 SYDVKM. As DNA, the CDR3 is TGTGCCAGCCCTCCCGCTTCACAGCCACTTAATCAGCCCCAGCATTTT. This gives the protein CASPPASQPLNQPQHF.

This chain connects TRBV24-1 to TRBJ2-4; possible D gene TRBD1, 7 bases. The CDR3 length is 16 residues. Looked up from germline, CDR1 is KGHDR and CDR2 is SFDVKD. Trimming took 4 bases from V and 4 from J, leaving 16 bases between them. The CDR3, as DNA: TGTGCCACCAGTGACCACCGACAGGGAGGTAAAAACATTCAGTACTTC. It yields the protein CATSDHRQGGKNIQYF.

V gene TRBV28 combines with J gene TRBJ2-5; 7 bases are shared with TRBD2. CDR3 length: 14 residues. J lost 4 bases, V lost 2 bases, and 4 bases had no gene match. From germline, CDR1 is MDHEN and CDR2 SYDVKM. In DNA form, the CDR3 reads TGTGCCAGCAGTTTAGGGGGGGTCACAGAGACCCAGTACTTC. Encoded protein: CASSLGGVTETQYF.

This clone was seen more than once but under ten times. CDR3 region: CASRGTGIRANEKLFF. CDR3 DNA sequence: TGTGCCAGCAGGGGGACAGGGATTCGAGCTAATGAAAAACTGTTTTTT. The rearrangement links TRBV2 to TRBJ1-4, with TRBD1 identical over 9 bases. Germline V lookup: CDR1 SNHLY, CDR2 FYNNEI. J lost 3 bases, V lost 6 bases, and 8 bases had no gene match. The CDR3 consists of 16 residues. Supplemented by reference TRBV2 and TRBJ1-4, the full variable domain reads EPEVTQTPSHQVTQMGQEVILRCVPISNHLYFYWYRQILGQKVEFLVSFYNNEISEKSEIFDDQFSVERPDGSNFTLKIRSTKLEDSAMYFCASRGTGIRANEKLFFGSGTQLSVL.